The sequence of this T cell receptor (beta chain) was determined in a study of T cells in Graves' hyperthyroidism and ophthalmopathy. Study-wide points: Expanded thyroid clonotypes (above 0.001) were mostly also found in blood.

Regarding this clonotype: What it recognizes is unknown. With a much larger clone just one base away, this may be a read error.

RNA transcripts served as the template for amplifying TCR beta CDR3 regions. First-round RT-PCR targeting the TCR CDR3 was performed with the HTBI primer set. TCRdb processed the multiplex PCR reads anew with MiXCR; each CDR3 protein has one entry. The profile shows under 300,000 distinct CDR3 sequences, roughly an eighth of them singletons. This CDR3 has 16 residues. V dropped 4 bases and J dropped 5; count of bases not matched to a gene: 7. The germline V gene encodes CDR1 SNHLY and CDR2 FYNNEI. The chain couples TRBV2 to TRBJ2-1, with 11 bases aligning to TRBD2. The TCR was taken from a middle-aged woman with Graves' hyperthyroidism. The sequenced material came from blood. The CDR3 region is CASSGTSGSTHNEQFF. CDR3 sequence (DNA): TGTGCCAGCAGTGGGACTAGCGGGTCGACCCACAATGAGCAGTTCTTC. Combining the CDR3 with reference TRBV2 and TRBJ2-1 gives the whole variable domain EPEVTQTPSHQVTQMGQEVILRCVPISNHLYFYWYRQILGQKVEFLVSFYNNEISEKSEIFDDQFSVERPDGSNFTLKIRSTKLEDSAMYFCASSGTSGSTHNEQFFGPGTRLTVL.